A selection of T cell receptor beta chains follows, all from one sample in a study of Graves' ophthalmopathy and Graves' hyperthyroidism. TCRdb independently ran MiXCR on the multiplex PCR reads; one entry per CDR3 protein. The sample includes 1 million to 1.3 million distinct CDR3 sequences, 35% to 40% seen only once; the top ten take around 10%. Sequencing was done on a sample of peripheral blood or thyroid tissue (not recorded which). The origin of the receptors is an adult man with Graves' hyperthyroidism. The CDR3 runs from the conserved cysteine through the conserved F or W. Fields, in order: CDR3 protein, clone size, CDR3 length, V gene, D gene. D genes are given only for firm matches. Only part of the rows carry a size: once, few, many, or a class if the clone is expanded.

CDR3: CAISERGYGYTF; size: NA; length: 12; V: TRBV10-3; D: NA
CDR3: CASSYSGTPSGYGYTF; size: few; length: 16; V: TRBV6-5; D: NA
CDR3: CASRGQGQADEQYF; size: NA; length: 14; V: TRBV2; D: TRBD1
CDR3: CAIRAEPNSPLHF; size: many; length: 13; V: TRBV10-3; D: NA
CDR3: CASSQGLAGRGELFF; size: NA; length: 15; V: TRBV9; D: TRBD2
CDR3: CASKEGDTEAFF; size: few; length: 12; V: TRBV28; D: NA
CDR3: CAAEGMSEKVFF; size: NA; length: 12; V: TRBV7-9; D: NA
CDR3: CAAQVSYGYTF; size: NA; length: 11; V: TRBV25-1; D: NA
CDR3: CASTGLAGGPIGF; size: many; length: 13; V: TRBV6-5; D: TRBD2
CDR3: CASSLAGGGTDHGDYGYTF; size: NA; length: 19; V: TRBV7-9; D: NA
CDR3: CASSGGLGSEAFF; size: NA; length: 13; V: TRBV2; D: NA
CDR3: CASSIAPALSSYEQYF; size: many; length: 16; V: TRBV19; D: NA
CDR3: CAISGTDYGYTF; size: NA; length: 12; V: TRBV10-3; D: TRBD1
CDR3: CSAKRGGNTEAFF; size: NA; length: 13; V: TRBV20-1; D: NA
CDR3: CAKRSTGQNQPQHF; size: NA; length: 14; V: TRBV11-2; D: NA
CDR3: CASSFHGQGGQPQHF; size: NA; length: 15; V: TRBV28; D: TRBD1
CDR3: CASSPSVGSGANVLTF; size: many; length: 16; V: TRBV9; D: NA
CDR3: CASTPHRGVGYTF; size: NA; length: 13; V: TRBV12-3/TRBV12-4; D: TRBD1
CDR3: CASSISPAGDEQYF; size: NA; length: 14; V: TRBV19; D: TRBD2
CDR3: CASSRSGGRYEQYF; size: once; length: 14; V: TRBV7-3; D: TRBD2
CDR3: CATSAREPGQLNSPLHF; size: NA; length: 17; V: TRBV24-1; D: TRBD1
CDR3: CASSLSPGAQETQYF; size: NA; length: 15; V: TRBV7-9; D: NA
CDR3: CSVTEPYEQYF; size: NA; length: 11; V: TRBV29-1; D: NA
CDR3: CASSAPTGVHEQYF; size: NA; length: 14; V: TRBV25-1; D: TRBD1
CDR3: CASSQEGTGGEQYF; size: NA; length: 14; V: TRBV14; D: TRBD1
CDR3: CAIRGRVNEKLFF; size: many; length: 13; V: TRBV10-3; D: NA
CDR3: CASSPQGSPLQETQYF; size: few; length: 16; V: TRBV6-6; D: NA
CDR3: CAISADGRGYNQPQHF; size: many; length: 16; V: TRBV10-3; D: NA
CDR3: CASSLAIRGRETQYF; size: many; length: 15; V: TRBV5-6; D: NA
CDR3: CSANGLDHYEQYF; size: NA; length: 13; V: TRBV20-1; D: NA
CDR3: CASSQDSSLGQGYEQYF; size: NA; length: 17; V: TRBV4-3; D: TRBD1
CDR3: CSAGHIPGANVLTF; size: NA; length: 14; V: TRBV20-1; D: NA
CDR3: CASSYLGSGNTIYF; size: many; length: 14; V: TRBV12-3/TRBV12-4; D: NA
CDR3: CSVSQGLNTEAFF; size: NA; length: 13; V: TRBV20-1; D: NA
CDR3: CSVDSRAGETQYF; size: many; length: 13; V: TRBV29-1; D: NA
CDR3: CASTTGGNEKLFF; size: NA; length: 13; V: TRBV28; D: NA
CDR3: CASNPGNRRSTNEKLFF; size: NA; length: 17; V: TRBV12-3/TRBV12-4; D: NA
CDR3: CSVVTGGNTEAFF; size: NA; length: 13; V: TRBV29-1; D: NA
CDR3: CASSMTRGVDQPQHF; size: many; length: 15; V: TRBV19; D: NA
CDR3: CASIQVVNTEAFF; size: NA; length: 13; V: TRBV2; D: NA
CDR3: CSVGGRWSPATYNEQFF; size: NA; length: 17; V: TRBV29-1; D: NA
CDR3: CSVESGARAFF; size: NA; length: 11; V: TRBV29-1; D: NA
CDR3: CAISDDSNTGELFF; size: NA; length: 14; V: TRBV10-3; D: NA
CDR3: CASTTNQGLVHEQYF; size: NA; length: 15; V: TRBV6-5; D: TRBD2
CDR3: CASSSSRTGMNTEAFF; size: NA; length: 16; V: TRBV9; D: TRBD1
CDR3: CASSEGDLNTEAFF; size: many; length: 14; V: TRBV2; D: NA
CDR3: CSALKREGLETQYF; size: NA; length: 14; V: TRBV20-1; D: TRBD2
CDR3: CATWPRTLNTEAFF; size: NA; length: 14; V: TRBV7-9; D: NA
CDR3: CASSLGSEGTRETQYF; size: NA; length: 16; V: TRBV7-2; D: NA